This passage covers 32 T cell receptor beta chains from one sample sequenced in a study of blood T cell repertoires in COVID-19. Method: immunoSEQ multiplex PCR; TCRdb's copy keeps in-frame clones and lacks some. The repertoire holds 55,000 to 75,000 clones, around 84% seen once, with roughly 3.2% in the top ten. The sample consisted of peripheral blood. These TCRs come from a man aged 45 to 65 with active COVID-19.

This chain uses TRBV2 with TRBJ2-1; weak D call: TRBD2 (5 bases). Trimming stripped 4 bases from V and 8 bases from J, with 12 bases between. This CDR3 is built from 13 residues. Germline loops: CDR1 SNHLY, CDR2 FYNNEI. CDR3 in DNA: TGTGCCAGCAGTGTGGACGGAGGCGATGAGCAGTTCTTC. As protein: CASSVDGGDEQFF.

This chain uses TRBV18 with TRBJ1-3; the D gene is possibly TRBD1 (6 bases). V dropped 0 bases and J dropped 3 bases, with 12 bases sitting between them. The CDR3 extends over 16 amino acids. Germline CDR1 KGHSH, CDR2 LQKENI. This CDR3 reads CASSPPGGLSGNTIYF. CDR3 nucleotides: TGTGCCAGCTCACCACCCGGGGGGCTGAGTGGAAACACCATATATTTT.

This chain connects TRBV27 to TRBJ1-2; 9 nucleotides align to TRBD1. Germline V gene lookup returns CDR1 MNHEY and CDR2 SMNVEV (reference sequence). The CDR3 extends over 13 amino acids. Germline trimming cut 6 bases from V and 8 bases from J; bases unmatched to any gene: 7. CDR3 region: CASRSTGGWGYTF. The CDR3 coding sequence is TGTGCCAGCAGGTCAACAGGGGGCTGGGGCTACACCTTC.

The chain employs TRBV19 and TRBJ1-2; D uncertain. Deletions cut 3 bases from V and 14 bases from J, with 13 bases between. The V gene's germline CDR1 is LNHDA and CDR2 SQIVND (reference sequence). This CDR3 contains 11 residues. The CDR3 nucleotides read TGTGCCAGTAGTATTATGGGCCTTCAAACCTTC. This encodes CASSIMGLQTF.

The V and J genes are TRBV1 and TRBJ1-5; the listed D gene, TRBD1, was not tested against the DNA. TRBV1 represents a pseudogene. The CDR3 length is 18 residues. The CDR3 here is CTSSLRQGSRLAHQPQHF. As DNA, the CDR3 is TGCACCAGCAGCTTGAGACAGGGGTCGAGATTAGCACATCAGCCCCAGCATTTT.

This chain links TRBV27 with TRBJ1-2; D is unclear. The CDR3 is made up of 18 amino acids. Germline V gene sequence: CDR1 MNHEY, CDR2 SMNVEV (reference sequence). Trimming cost V 5 bases and J 0 bases, with 22 bases left between them. CDR3: CASSPRREAGDTNYGYTF. CDR3 in DNA: TGTGCCAGCAGTCCCCGTAGGGAGGCGGGAGATACTAACTATGGCTACACCTTC.

The rearrangement uses TRBV5-4 and TRBJ1-2; 8 bases align to TRBD1. The CDR3 has 16 amino acids. V gave up 5 bases and J gave up 7 bases; unmatched junction bases: 16. CDR1 and CDR2 from the germline V gene are SGHNT and YYREEE (reference sequence). Written as DNA, the CDR3 is TGTGCCAGCAGTTTTTATTACAGGGGGACTCGTGGTGGCTACACCTTC. Translation gives CASSFYYRGTRGGYTF.

This clone was seen a handful of times. The genes are TRBV7-8 and TRBJ2-7, with D hard to call. The CDR3 loop spans 14 amino acids. The germline CDR1 and CDR2 sequences are SGHVS and FQNEAQ. V shed 5 bases and J shed 0 bases, with 11 bases lying between them. Here the CDR3 reads CASSVAAASYEQYF. The CDR3 DNA sequence: TGTGCCAGCAGCGTCGCGGCCGCCTCCTACGAGCAGTACTTC.

The chain carries TRBV19 and TRBJ1-6; 7 bases match TRBD1. The length of the CDR3 is 16 residues. CDR1 and CDR2 (germline): LNHDA, SQIVND (reference sequence). J gave up 6 bases and V 6 bases, and 11 bases lay outside the gene matches. The CDR3 here is CASREFPGGANSPLHF. The CDR3 nucleotides are TGTGCCAGTAGGGAATTCCCAGGGGGTGCTAATTCACCCCTCCACTTT.

This chain uses TRBV5-1 with TRBJ2-3, with D perhaps TRBD2 (5 bases). Germline lookup yields CDR1 SGHRS and CDR2 YFSETQ. V was clipped by 0 bases and J by 2 bases, with 7 bases between them. The CDR3 runs 14 residues. CDR3 coding DNA: TGCGCCAGCAGCTTGGCACTAGACACAGATACGCAGTATTTT. Translated: CASSLALDTDTQYF. Variable domain in full (rest from reference TRBV5-1 and TRBJ2-3): KAGVTQTPRYLIKTRGQQVTLSCSPISGHRSVSWYQQTPGQGLQFLFEYFSETQRNKGNFPGRFSGRQFSNSRSEMNVSTLELGDSALYLCASSLALDTDTQYFGPGTRLTVL.

This sequence joins TRBV11-2 and TRBJ2-3, with D possibly being TRBD2 (5 bases). Germline V lookup: CDR1 SGHAT, CDR2 FQNNGV. V lost 5 bases and J lost 1, with 13 bases in between. The CDR3 covers 15 residues. DNA for the CDR3: TGTGCCAGCAGCCTAGCCACCTCGGGCACAGATACGCAGTATTTT. Translating gives CASSLATSGTDTQYF. Full variable domain (rest looked up from reference TRBV11-2 and TRBJ2-3): EAGVAQSPRYKIIEKRQSVAFWCNPISGHATLYWYQQILGQGPKLLIQFQNNGVVDDSQLPKDRFSAERLKGVDSTLKIQPAKLEDSAVYLCASSLATSGTDTQYFGPGTRLTVL.

Only one count was recorded for this clone. The chain has TRBV18 and TRBJ2-7; D is possibly TRBD2 (5 bases). The germline gives CDR1 KGHSH, CDR2 LQKENI. The CDR3 runs to 14 residues. Trimming removed 4 bases from V and 1 base from J, with 11 bases in between. The CDR3 loop reads CASSLAEGSYEQYF. CDR3 nucleotide sequence: TGTGCCAGCTCACTAGCCGAGGGATCCTACGAGCAGTACTTC.

The chain couples TRBV10-3 to TRBJ2-4, with TRBD2 matching 9 bases. V gave up 0 bases and J gave up 9 bases; unmatched junction bases: 9. The CDR3 is 16 amino acids. CDR1 ENHRY and CDR2 SYGVKD come from the germline V gene. CDR3 loop: CAISESAGGGTAIQYF. The CDR3 coding sequence is TGTGCCATCAGTGAGTCCGCGGGAGGGGGAACAGCCATTCAGTACTTC.

This chain uses TRBV2 with TRBJ2-7; possibly TRBD1 for D (5 bases). Trimming took 2 bases from V and 7 from J, leaving 18 bases between them. CDR3 length: 15 amino acids. Germline V gives CDR1 SNHLY, CDR2 FYNNEI. DNA of the CDR3: TGTGCCAGCAGTGAAAGACAGAGGCCGCCTCTGGAGCAGTACTTC. Translating it yields CASSERQRPPLEQYF.

This chain's CDR3 is CASSRGQQETQYF. The DNA of the CDR3 is TGCGCCAGCAGTCGGGGACAGCAAGAGACCCAGTACTTC. The rearrangement joins TRBV4-3 to TRBJ2-5; 7 bases line up with TRBD1. Germline V lookup: CDR1 LGHNA, CDR2 YSLEER. After removal of 6 bases from V and 2 bases from J, the junction contained 3 bases not matched to a gene. The CDR3 loop spans 13 amino acids.

This clone has a handful of counts. The chain employs TRBV2 and TRBJ2-7; 10 nucleotides agree with TRBD1. CDR3 length: 13 residues. Germline CDR1 reads SNHLY; CDR2 reads FYNNEI. J lost 4 bases, V lost 6 bases, and 3 bases had no gene match. This CDR3 reads CASSADRGYEQYF. The CDR3 DNA reads as TGTGCCAGCAGCGCGGACAGGGGGTACGAGCAGTACTTC. The complete variable domain, with remaining parts taken from reference TRBV2 and TRBJ2-7, reads EPEVTQTPSHQVTQMGQEVILRCVPISNHLYFYWYRQILGQKVEFLVSFYNNEISEKSEIFDDQFSVERPDGSNFTLKIRSTKLEDSAMYFCASSADRGYEQYFGPGTRLTVT.

The chain recombines TRBV3-1 (or the pseudogene TRBV3-2) with TRBJ2-2; no clear D gene. The V end lost 1 base, the J end lost 7 bases, and 10 bases lay between the germline ends. This CDR3 has 14 amino acids. Germline loops: CDR1 LGHDT, CDR2 YNNKEL (reference sequence). CDR3 sequence (DNA): TGTGCCAGCAGCCAAGCTCGAGTCGGCGGGGAGCTGTTTTTT. Amino acid sequence: CASSQARVGGELFF.

In its sample, this clone was seen a few times. The chain recombines TRBV6-5 with TRBJ1-2; the D gene is possibly TRBD1 (6 bases). Germline CDR1 is MNHEY and CDR2 is SVGAGI. V was trimmed by 10 bases and J by 1 base, leaving 10 bases between them. The CDR3 loop spans 12 amino acids. CDR3 nucleotide sequence: TGTGCCACAAGACAGGTTAACTATGGCTACACCTTC. It yields the protein CATRQVNYGYTF.

The rearrangement joins TRBV12-3 or TRBV12-4 to TRBJ2-7, with a possible D match to TRBD1 (5 bases). The CDR3 consists of 12 residues. V gave up 8 bases and J gave up 4 bases, with 12 bases separating them. CDR3 DNA: TGTGCCAGCGGGGCTCAGGATTACGAGCAGTACTTC. This codes for CASGAQDYEQYF.

This clone was counted only a few times. The chain uses TRBV7-8 and TRBJ2-5; D is perhaps TRBD2 (6 bases). This CDR3 is built from 13 residues. The germline V gene encodes CDR1 SGHVS and CDR2 FQNEAQ. V was shortened by 1 base and J by 4 bases, with 7 bases between the two germline ends. CDR3 DNA sequence: TGTGCCAGCAGCTTAGGGGGAGGAGAGACCCAGTACTTC. Its translation: CASSLGGGETQYF.

This clone was counted only a few times. This sequence joins TRBV6-5 and TRBJ1-2; 7 positions match TRBD1. The CDR3 covers 14 residues. V shed 3 bases and J 7 bases; nucleotides not matched to a gene: 8. The germline V gene encodes CDR1 MNHEY and CDR2 SVGAGI. CDR3 nucleotide sequence: TGTGCCAGCAGTTATGGACAGGAGTTCGGTGGCTACACCTTC. Translation: CASSYGQEFGGYTF.

The chain joins TRBV2 to TRBJ2-7; 8 bases line up with TRBD2. V lost 8 bases, J lost 6 bases, and 15 bases stayed unmatched. The germline V gene has CDR1 SNHLY and CDR2 FYNNEI. The CDR3 has 15 residues. The CDR3 coding sequence is TGTGCCAGCTCGCAGTGGGTAGCGGGATTTGGCGAGCAGTACTTC. This translates into CASSQWVAGFGEQYF.

The gene calls are TRBV7-2 and TRBJ2-1, with 8 bases lining up with TRBD2. CDR3 length equals 15 residues. Germline CDR1 is SGHTA and CDR2 is FQGNSA. With V trimmed by 6 bases and J by 4 bases, 8 bases remained unmatched. CDR3 nucleotide sequence: TGTGCCAGCAGGACTACTAGCGGTTCTTACAATGAGCAGTTCTTC. The encoded protein is CASRTTSGSYNEQFF.

The chain recombines TRBV6-5 with TRBJ2-1; D remains unclear. Germline CDR1 reads MNHEY; CDR2 reads SVGAGI. This CDR3 contains 16 residues. V was cut by 2 bases and J by 0 bases, with 11 bases left in between. The CDR3 coding sequence is TGTGCCAGCAGTTACCTATCCTCCCGCTCCTACAATGAGCAGTTCTTC. Amino acid sequence: CASSYLSSRSYNEQFF.

The gene calls are TRBV4-3 and TRBJ1-6, with TRBD1 as a possible D gene (5 bases). The ends were cut back, 0 bases at V and 7 bases at J, with 16 bases in the middle. Germline CDR1 reads LGHNA; CDR2 reads YSLEER. The CDR3 runs to 17 residues. The CDR3 sequence is CASSQEHPRQSNSPLHF. The CDR3 DNA follows: TGCGCCAGCAGCCAAGAGCACCCCCGACAGTCAAATTCACCCCTCCACTTT.

This clone was recorded a few times. The V call is TRBV7-9, the J call TRBJ2-5; 13 bases fit TRBD2. Trimming removed 5 bases from V and 3 bases from J; junction bases left unmatched: 9. The CDR3 extends over 17 amino acids. Germline values: CDR1 SEHNR, CDR2 FQNEAQ (reference sequence). For the CDR3, the DNA is TGTGCCAGCAGCCCCAAGAGACTAGCGGGGGGAGAAGAGACCCAGTACTTC. It encodes CASSPKRLAGGEETQYF.

V and J are TRBV10-3 and TRBJ2-7; 8 bases fit TRBD1. The junction had 5 bases not matched to a gene; V was cut back by 3 bases and J by 1 base. The CDR3 has 15 amino acids. Germline CDR1 ENHRY, CDR2 SYGVKD. In DNA form, the CDR3 reads TGTGCCATCAGTGACCGGACAGGGATGTCCTACGAGCAGTACTTC. As protein: CAISDRTGMSYEQYF.

The chain links TRBV7-9 to TRBJ2-7, with a weak D call TRBD1 (6 bases). V was cut by 3 bases and J by 5 bases, with 11 bases left in between. The CDR3 consists of 13 residues. Germline loops: CDR1 SEHNR, CDR2 FQNEAQ (reference sequence). The CDR3 DNA sequence: TGTGCCAGCAGCTTCGAACAGGGCCACGAGCAGTACTTC. It yields the protein CASSFEQGHEQYF. The variable domain in full, completed from reference TRBV7-9 and TRBJ2-7, reads DTGVSQNPRHKITKRGQNVTFRCDPISEHNRLYWYRQTLGQGPEFLTYFQNEAQLEKSRLLSDRFSAERPKGSFSTLEIQRTEQGDSAMYLCASSFEQGHEQYFGPGTRLTVT.

V and J are TRBV2 and TRBJ2-1; 12 positions match TRBD2. The germline CDR1 and CDR2 sequences are SNHLY and FYNNEI. The CDR3 extends over 16 amino acids. V gave up 6 bases and J gave up 15 bases; unmatched junction bases: 18. The CDR3 DNA reads TGTGCCAGCAGAGAAAGGGCTAGCGGGGGGGCGGGTCCCCTGTTCTTC. It encodes CASRERASGGAGPLFF.

The CDR3 coding sequence is TGCGCCAGCAGCGTCGGGTGGGGCAATCAGCCCCAGCATTTT. It yields the protein CASSVGWGNQPQHF. This sequence joins TRBV5-1 and TRBJ1-5; D gene ambiguous. There are 14 residues in the CDR3. V was cut by 4 bases and J by 2 bases, with 10 bases left in between. Germline V gives CDR1 SGHRS, CDR2 YFSETQ.

This clone has a handful of counts. The chain carries TRBV10-2 and TRBJ1-1, with TRBD1 matching 7 bases. The trim removed 2 bases at V and 1 base at J, leaving 1 base unmatched. CDR3 length equals 14 residues. CDR1 is WSHSY and CDR2 is SAAADI in the germline V gene. The CDR3 sequence: CASSEAGGNTEAFF. In DNA, the CDR3 is TGCGCCAGCAGTGAGGCAGGGGGGAACACTGAAGCTTTCTTT.

V usage is TRBV19 and J usage is TRBJ1-3; D unclear. This CDR3 has 15 residues. The germline V gene encodes CDR1 LNHDA and CDR2 SQIVND (reference sequence). With 0 bases removed from V and 0 bases from J, the gap between germline ends came to 6 bases. CDR3 in DNA: TGTGCCAGTAGTATAGAGGGCAACTCTGGAAACACCATATATTTT. This codes for CASSIEGNSGNTIYF.